The entry that follows covers one T cell receptor (beta chain) sequence. There is no known antigen for this receptor. No per-base quality is available; no much larger clone lies one base away. Taken with the paper, the label for treatment or condition translates to: suppressive antiretroviral therapy. Cells were stimulated with a pool of overlapping HIV-1 Gag 15-mer peptides at 0.9 to 1 ug per peptide per mL. Memory CD4+ T cells that did not respond, being CD40L-negative, CD69-negative and CD45RO-high, were sorted as memory populations depleted of antigen-responding cells. HIV-1-infected adults in whom suppressive ART had been started during chronic infection were enrolled as participants. For at least 4 years, the participants' plasma HIV-1 RNA had been undetectable, below 50 copies/mL. To be included, participants needed a CD4+ T cell count above 400 cells/uL and a positive CMV serology. Before stimulation, PBMCs were isolated using density centrifugation and depleted of CD8+ T cells. CD8-depleted PBMCs were stimulated for over 15 hours with anti-CD28/CD49d costimulation, CD40-blocking antibody and enfuvirtide to prevent new infections. Sorting was done on either a Beckman Coulter MoFlo Legacy or an XDP sorter, and propidium iodide was used to exclude dead cells. The QIAamp DNA Mini Kit was used for genomic DNA extraction from samples above one million cells, and the Quick-DNA Microprep Kit was used otherwise.

The cysteine opens and the phenylalanine closes a CDR3 of 16 amino acids. Here the CDR3 DNA is all that survives: 48 bases in frame from base 1. V is cut by 0 bases and J by 4 bases, and the space between the germline ends is 12 bases. Per the germline V gene, KGHSH is the CDR1 and LQKENI is the CDR2. The immunoSEQ hsTCRB assay version 4, run in survey mode, was used to sequence TCRbeta repertoires from genomic DNA. Genomic DNA was diluted to approximately 10 ng/uL, and up to about 1 ug per sample was used for TCRbeta sequencing. Turning to the authors' computational methods: TCRbeta data were analyzed in ImmunoSeq Analyzer 3.0, with diversity computed on productive nucleotide rearrangements. The improved Chao index was used to estimate lower-bound TCR diversity, and the Gini coefficient was used to estimate clonality using the Immunarch R package. When different nucleotide rearrangements encoded the same CDR3beta amino acid sequence, each rearrangement was treated as a distinct clonotype. Differential abundance analysis found TCRbeta sequences that were significantly enriched in antigen-responding cells compared with anti-CD3/anti-CD28-activated cells. GLIPH2 clustered TCRs by predicted peptide-MHC specificity, both within individual participants and across merged participant data sets. Drawn from immuneACCESS, this table holds only the in-frame rearrangements with V and J called that TCRdb kept. Clones are partly lost; checked studies trace under half to an unresolved V gene and leave the rest unexplained. V and J calls plus clone size are reproduced from that table; the DNA served to infer D and trimming. The sample table shows approximately 65,000 clones, and about 77% are seen once. The ten largest clonotypes hold more than 1.5% of the sample.

These data come from a study of persistence of HIV-infected CD4 T cells (dated by TCRdb to the early 2020s). Regarding the research as a whole: CMV- and HIV-1 Gag-responding CD4+ T cells were isolated from ART-treated individuals so that antigen-driven clonal expansion of HIV-1-infected cells could be examined. Peripheral blood samples of up to roughly 180 mL were taken at multiple time points, with the exception of two participants who underwent leukapheresis at a single time point. The clonality of all cells in each sorted population was measured by TCRbeta sequencing, and the clonality of infected cells was measured by proviral sequencing. The TCR cluster analysis across participants included roughly 8 participants for CMV and 6 or 7 participants for Gag. Suppressive ART had been received by participants for a median of roughly 8 years.

The research as a whole found: Within the same sorted populations, TCR oligoclonality correlated with proviral oligoclonality. Significantly lower TCRbeta richness was observed in CMV- and Gag-responding cells than in anti-CD3/anti-CD28-responding cells, and higher oligoclonality was observed in CMV-responding cells than in CD3/CD28-stimulated and Gag-responding cells. Antigen-responding cells were enriched for degenerate expanded CDR3beta sequences, which suggests convergent selection of CD4+ responses to CMV and Gag. Only a small number of individuals took part in the study, and only a limited range of antigens was tested. Restriction of bulk TCR analyses to the rare CMV-responding cells that actually carried HIV-1 proviruses was not possible.

The sequence was obtained from an adult man with HIV who was CMV-seropositive. The sample was CD4+ T cells sorted from PBMCs after roughly 18-hour stimulation, taken from a patient who received antiretroviral therapy. Reading the label with the study, this specimen's cell subset or site is: CD40L-CD69- CD45RO-high memory CD4 T cells not responding to Gag peptides. The chain is made from TRBV18 and TRBJ2-2; TRBD2 is a weak D gene call, 6 bases matching. The CDR3 in this case is CASSPPVQGGTGELFF. The DNA sequence reads TGTGCCAGCTCACCACCGGTCCAGGGAGGCACCGGGGAGCTGTTTTTT.